These 26 T cell receptor beta chains originate from one sample sequenced in a study of cytomegalovirus exposure and HLA in healthy donors. Sequencing used immunoSEQ multiplex PCR; TCRdb keeps in-frame clones, though not all of them. In the table there are 130,000 to 150,000 clones, just over 90% of which are singletons. The sequenced material came from PBMCs. The source is a man between 18 and 35 years old in good health and CMV-seronegative.

CDR3 loop: CASSYDPGRGGYTF. The CDR3 bases are TGTGCCAGCAGCTACGACCCCGGAAGGGGGGGCTACACCTTC. J is TRBJ1-2 and V is TRBV7-2; tentative D call: TRBD1 (6 bases). The CDR3 runs 14 residues. Germline CDR1 reads SGHTA; CDR2 reads FQGNSA. Trimming took 4 bases from V and 8 from J, leaving 17 bases between them. The entire variable domain, with the rest obtained from reference TRBV7-2 and TRBJ1-2, is as follows: GAGVSQSPSNKVTEKGKDVELRCDPISGHTALYWYRQSLGQGLEFLIYFQGNSAPDKSGLPSDRFSAERTGGSVSTLTIQRTQQEDSAVYLCASSYDPGRGGYTFGSGTRLTVV.

This chain joins TRBV7-8 and TRBJ2-1; the match to TRBD2 covers 7 bases. Germline V gene lookup returns CDR1 SGHVS and CDR2 FQNEAQ. Trimming cost V 0 bases and J 6 bases; bases outside gene matches: 5. The CDR3 covers 15 residues. CDR3 DNA sequence: TGTGCCAGCAGCTTAGCCCTGACTAGCATCAATGAGCAGTTCTTC. It translates to CASSLALTSINEQFF.

About this clone: This specimen includes other DNA sequences encoding the same CDR3. V gene TRBV6-5 combines with J gene TRBJ1-5; 9 bases map to TRBD1. Looked up from germline, CDR1 is MNHEY and CDR2 is SVGAGI. The J segment lost 2 bases and the V segment lost 5 bases, leaving 4 bases of the junction unmatched. The CDR3 loop spans 15 amino acids. DNA of the CDR3: TGTGCCAGCAGTACCCGGACAGGGGGCAATCAGCCCCAGCATTTT. It specifies CASSTRTGGNQPQHF.

The V gene is TRBV9, the J gene TRBJ2-7; possible D gene TRBD1, 6 bases. This CDR3 is 14 amino acids long. V dropped 2 bases and J dropped 2 bases, with 11 bases sitting between them. Germline-derived CDR1 and CDR2 are SGDLS and YYNGEE. CDR3 nucleotide sequence: TGTGCCAGCAGCGTCGGCCAGGGGACCTACGAGCAGTACTTC. Amino acids: CASSVGQGTYEQYF.

The chain carries TRBV7-2 and TRBJ2-4; possibly TRBD2 for D (6 bases). The CDR3 has 15 amino acids. Germline-derived CDR1 and CDR2 are SGHTA and FQGNSA. V lost 1 base and J 5 bases, leaving 12 bases between the germline ends. The CDR3 sequence: CASSLVGGGENIQYF. CDR3 DNA: TGTGCCAGCAGCTTAGTGGGGGGAGGTGAAAACATTCAGTACTTC.

This clone was picked up one time. The genes are TRBV5-1 and TRBJ1-1; 8 nucleotides match TRBD1. Per germline, CDR1 SGHRS and CDR2 YFSETQ. This CDR3 spans 15 amino acids. The trim removed 5 bases at V and 6 bases at J, leaving 12 bases unmatched. For the CDR3, the DNA is TGCGCCAGCAGAGGGGCAGGGGGCAGAAATGCTGAAGCTTTCTTT. It encodes CASRGAGGRNAEAFF.

The gene calls are TRBV30 and TRBJ2-5; no definite D call. The length of the CDR3 is 11 residues. Germline assignment: CDR1 GTSNPN and CDR2 SVGIG (reference sequence). V shed 1 base and J shed 4 bases, with 4 bases lying between them. The CDR3 here is CAWSGGETQYF. The CDR3 DNA follows: TGTGCCTGGAGTGGCGGAGAGACCCAGTACTTC. The full variable domain, its missing parts supplied by reference TRBV30 and TRBJ2-5, is SQTIHQWPATLVQPVGSPLSLECTVEGTSNPNLYWYRQAAGRGLQLLFYSVGIGQISSEVPQNLSASRPQDRQFILSSKKLLLSDSGFYLCAWSGGETQYFGPGTRLLVL.

CDR3 bases: TGTGCCAGCAGCTCCCAGGGCGCCGGGGCGGGGGGGAAGACCCAGTACTTC. This translates into CASSSQGAGAGGKTQYF. The chain recombines TRBV7-2 with TRBJ2-5, with TRBD2 identical over 9 bases. CDR3 length equals 17 residues. V was clipped by 4 bases and J by 6 bases; unmatched bases: 15. Germline CDR1 and CDR2: SGHTA and FQGNSA.

The rearrangement links TRBV9 to TRBJ1-1; 7 bases match TRBD1. Per the germline V gene, CDR1 is SGDLS and CDR2 is YYNGEE. The J segment lost 11 bases and the V segment lost 4 bases, leaving 11 bases of the junction unmatched. The CDR3 is made up of 13 amino acids. Written as DNA, the CDR3 is TGTGCCAGCAGCCTCGACGGGGGACAGCGGGCTTTCTTT. Its protein product is CASSLDGGQRAFF.

The gene calls are TRBV7-8 and TRBJ1-6; 12 nucleotides match TRBD1. The CDR3 is made up of 15 amino acids. Trimming cost V 3 bases and J 10 bases; bases outside gene matches: 4. Germline V gene sequence: CDR1 SGHVS, CDR2 FQNEAQ. CDR3 in amino acids: CASSLGTGGWSPLHF. DNA of the CDR3: TGTGCCAGCAGCTTGGGGACAGGGGGCTGGTCACCCCTCCACTTT.

The chain combines TRBV27 with TRBJ1-1, with D possibly matching TRBD1 (5 bases). Trimming removed 3 bases from V and 5 bases from J, with 10 bases in between. The CDR3 spans 13 residues. Per germline, CDR1 MNHEY and CDR2 SMNVEV (reference sequence). DNA for the CDR3: TGTGCCAGCAGTTTGGCAGGGCGGACTGAAGCTTTCTTT. Translating gives CASSLAGRTEAFF.

The chain joins TRBV2 to TRBJ1-5; no firm D call. Germline loops: CDR1 SNHLY, CDR2 FYNNEI. Trimming cost V 3 bases and J 2 bases, with 11 bases left between them. The CDR3 is 15 amino acids. CDR3 residues: CASSDEVIGNQPQHF. The CDR3 DNA reads TGTGCCAGCAGTGACGAGGTTATTGGCAATCAGCCCCAGCATTTT.

The chain has TRBV19 and TRBJ1-6; D is ambiguous. This CDR3 is built from 16 residues. Trimming cost V 6 bases and J 0 bases, with 12 bases left between them. Germline V gives CDR1 LNHDA, CDR2 SQIVND (reference sequence). The DNA for the CDR3 is TGTGCCAGTAGGTCGGTGTCGAGCTCCTATAATTCACCCCTCCACTTT. Residues: CASRSVSSSYNSPLHF. Together with reference TRBV19 and TRBJ1-6, the CDR3 gives the full variable domain: DGGITQSPKYLFRKEGQNVTLSCEQNLNHDAMYWYRQDPGQGLRLIYYSQIVNDFQKGDIAEGYSVSREKKESFPLTVTSAQKNPTAFYLCASRSVSSSYNSPLHFGNGTRLTVT.

This clone has only one observation. The chain joins TRBV4-1 to TRBJ2-5; no clear D gene. Between the trimmed V and J ends, which lost 4 bases and 2 bases, there was a span of 14 bases. In germline, CDR1 is MGHRA, CDR2 YSYEKL. The CDR3 sequence is 15 residues long. Written as DNA, the CDR3 is TGCGCCAGCAGCCCCGAATTTAGCAGTCAAGAGACCCAGTACTTC. As protein: CASSPEFSSQETQYF.

The V call is TRBV11-2, the J call TRBJ2-1; D might be TRBD2 (6 bases). The CDR3 length is 14 residues. Trimming removed 6 bases from V and 8 bases from J, with 17 bases in between. In germline, CDR1 is SGHAT, CDR2 FQNNGV. CDR3: CASSSGSLVHEQFF. The CDR3, as DNA: TGTGCCAGCAGTTCCGGGAGTCTGGTCCATGAGCAGTTCTTC. Supplemented by reference TRBV11-2 and TRBJ2-1, the full variable domain reads EAGVAQSPRYKIIEKRQSVAFWCNPISGHATLYWYQQILGQGPKLLIQFQNNGVVDDSQLPKDRFSAERLKGVDSTLKIQPAKLEDSAVYLCASSSGSLVHEQFFGPGTRLTVL.

The J gene is TRBJ1-3, the V gene TRBV19, with 9 bases aligning to TRBD1. CDR3 size: 16 residues. The V and J ends lost 8 bases and 0 bases, in that order; junction bases with no gene match: 8. Germline-derived CDR1 and CDR2 are LNHDA and SQIVND (reference sequence). The DNA for the CDR3 is TGTGCCAGTTCAGGCCACAGGGGGCCCTCTGGAAACACCATATATTTT. Its protein product is CASSGHRGPSGNTIYF.

J is TRBJ2-2 and V is TRBV5-4; 11 bases are a match to TRBD2. The trim removed 4 bases at V and 3 bases at J, leaving 2 bases unmatched. Germline V gene lookup returns CDR1 SGHNT and CDR2 YYREEE (reference sequence). This CDR3 is built from 15 residues. The CDR3 bases are TGTGCCAGCAGCACTAGCGGGAGTCACACCGGGGAGCTGTTTTTT. As protein: CASSTSGSHTGELFF.

The V gene is TRBV9, the J gene TRBJ2-3; 10 bases match TRBD2. Trimming took 3 bases from V and 6 from J; bases not matched to a gene: 7. Germline assignment: CDR1 SGDLS and CDR2 YYNGEE. The CDR3 is 15 amino acids. CDR3 in DNA: TGTGCCAGCAGCGCTCTACTAGCGGGGATTGATACGCAGTATTTT. Encoded protein: CASSALLAGIDTQYF.

This chain connects TRBV5-1 to TRBJ2-3; the match to TRBD1 covers 7 bases. This CDR3 is built from 17 residues. Trimming took 0 bases from V and 2 from J; bases not matched to a gene: 9. Germline assignment: CDR1 SGHRS and CDR2 YFSETQ. In DNA, the CDR3 is TGCGCCAGCAGCTTGGGACAGGGAAGTAGGTACACAGATACGCAGTATTTT. Translation gives CASSLGQGSRYTDTQYF.

The V call is TRBV6-5, the J call TRBJ2-1; 14 nucleotides line up with TRBD2. Germline trimming cut 5 bases from V and 7 bases from J; bases unmatched to any gene: 4. The germline V gene encodes CDR1 MNHEY and CDR2 SVGAGI. CDR3 size: 15 residues. The CDR3 spells CASSLGTSGSNEQFF. DNA of the CDR3: TGTGCCAGCAGTCTCGGGACTAGCGGGAGTAATGAGCAGTTCTTC.

This sequence joins TRBV28 and TRBJ1-1, with a weak D call TRBD1 (5 bases). The germline CDR1 and CDR2 sequences are MDHEN and SYDVKM. CDR3 length: 15 residues. The V end lost 2 bases, the J end lost 0 bases, and 10 bases lay between the germline ends. The CDR3, as DNA: TGTGCCAGCAGTTTAGGGGCGGGGATGAACACTGAAGCTTTCTTT. Its protein product is CASSLGAGMNTEAFF.

The gene calls are TRBV25-1 and TRBJ2-7; unclear D gene. This CDR3 comprises 11 residues. V gave up 5 bases and J gave up 2 bases, with 4 bases separating them. The germline gives CDR1 MGHDK, CDR2 SYGVNS. CDR3 amino acids: CASSFTYEQYF. Written as DNA, the CDR3 is TGTGCCAGCAGTTTTACCTACGAGCAGTACTTC.

The chain couples TRBV6-4 to TRBJ2-2; 11 positions match TRBD1. Germline V CDR1 and CDR2: MRHNA, SNTAGT. The CDR3 is 14 amino acids. V lost 6 bases and J lost 5; bases outside the gene matches: 2. CDR3 nucleotides: TGTGCCAGCAGAGGGACAGGGGGAACCGGGGAGCTGTTTTTT. Its protein is CASRGTGGTGELFF.

This clone was detected a few times. The chain combines TRBV7-6 with TRBJ1-6; 7 bases agree with TRBD1. The CDR3 loop spans 16 amino acids. Germline CDR1 is SGHVS and CDR2 is FNYEAQ. V was clipped by 1 base and J by 5 bases; unmatched bases: 5. In nucleotides, the CDR3 is TGTGCCAGCAGCTTAGGTGGAGGGGGCGATAATTCACCCCTCCACTTT. Its protein is CASSLGGGGDNSPLHF.

This chain joins TRBV5-6 and TRBJ2-7; no firm D call. CDR1 is SGHDT, CDR2 YYEEEE, per germline. CDR3 length equals 15 residues. V shed 4 bases and J shed 0 bases, with 14 bases lying between them. For the CDR3, the DNA is TGTGCCAGCAGCCATCCCCGGCGGCCCTCCTACGAGCAGTACTTC. Translated, it gives CASSHPRRPSYEQYF.

This clone was found once. The J gene is TRBJ2-7, the V gene TRBV18; 11 bases match TRBD1. The CDR3 spans 15 residues. With 6 bases clipped from V and 6 bases from J, the junction kept 10 bases outside the gene matches. Germline values: CDR1 KGHSH, CDR2 LQKENI. The CDR3 coding sequence is TGTGCCAGCTCCCCAGGGGACAGGGGGGCCCTCGAGCAGTACTTC. Its translation: CASSPGDRGALEQYF. Complete variable domain (other parts from reference TRBV18 and TRBJ2-7): NAGVMQNPRHLVRRRGQEARLRCSPMKGHSHVYWYRQLPEEGLKFMVYLQKENIIDESGMPKERFSAEFPKEGPSILRIQQVVRGDSAAYFCASSPGDRGALEQYFGPGTRLTVT.